The rows below give T cell receptor beta chains drawn from one sample of a study of Tregs in tolerant kidney transplant recipients. Method: immunoSEQ multiplex PCR; TCRdb's copy keeps in-frame clones and lacks some. In the table there are about 77,000 clones, roughly 98% of which are singletons. The sample in question was CD4+ T cells from blood, obtained before the transplant. These receptors originate from a human donor who received a combined kidney and bone marrow transplant. CDR3s include the opening cysteine and the closing phenylalanine or tryptophan. The D gene is left open where the match is weak. Only some rows state a clone size, as once, few, many or a class for expanded clones.

j_call | d_call | v_call | clone_size | cdr3_aa | cdr3_nt
TRBJ1-4 | . | TRBV27 | . | CASSLKGRGGEKLFF | TGTGCCAGCAGCTTAAAGGGGAGGGGAGGAGAAAAACTGTTTTTT
TRBJ2-3 | TRBD2 | TRBV5-1 | . | CASSLRLAGSSTDTQYF | TGCGCCAGCAGCTTAAGACTAGCGGGGAGCTCCACAGATACGCAGTATTTT
TRBJ2-7 | TRBD2 | TRBV5-4 | . | CASSQPGLADREQYF | TGTGCCAGCAGCCAACCGGGACTAGCGGATCGCGAGCAGTACTTC
TRBJ2-2 | TRBD1 | TRBV18 | . | CASSPRQGATTGELFF | TGTGCCAGCTCACCTCGACAGGGGGCTACTACCGGGGAGCTGTTTTTT
TRBJ1-5 | . | TRBV7-2 | . | CASSLGGVPEGQPQHF | TGTGCCAGCAGCTTAGGGGGGGTTCCAGAAGGACAGCCCCAGCATTTT
TRBJ2-1 | TRBD2 | TRBV18 | . | CASSLQLAGSQVGQFF | TGTGCCAGCTCTCTCCAGCTAGCGGGGTCTCAAGTGGGGCAGTTCTTC
TRBJ2-5 | TRBD1 | TRBV10-3 | . | CAIGDRVETQYF | TGTGCCATCGGGGACAGGGTAGAGACCCAGTACTTC
TRBJ1-6 | TRBD1 | TRBV6-1 | . | CASSERTGPNNSPLHF | TGTGCCAGCAGTGAAAGGACAGGGCCCAATAATTCACCCCTCCACTTT
TRBJ1-4 | TRBD1 | TRBV29-1 | . | CSADEGQGIEKLFF | TGCAGCGCCGACGAAGGACAGGGGATTGAAAAACTGTTTTTT
TRBJ1-3 | . | TRBV18 | once | CASSPNRPSSGNTIYF | TGTGCCAGCTCACCAAACAGGCCGAGCTCTGGAAACACCATATATTTT
TRBJ1-1 | . | TRBV6-4 | . | CASSATGGATEAFF | TGTGCCAGCAGTGCGACAGGTGGGGCCACTGAAGCTTTCTTT
TRBJ1-5 | . | TRBV30 | . | CAWSAGNSNQPQHF | TGTGCCTGGAGTGCGGGGAATAGCAATCAGCCCCAGCATTTT
TRBJ2-3 | TRBD2 | TRBV9 | . | CASSLGNSGRIDTQYF | TGTGCCAGCAGCCTAGGGAATAGCGGGAGGATAGATACGCAGTATTTT
TRBJ2-7 | TRBD1 | TRBV5-1 | . | CASSRRQGTDEQYF | TGCGCCAGCAGCAGAAGACAGGGGACGGACGAGCAGTACTTC
TRBJ2-3 | . | TRBV6-6 | . | CASSSGRGTDTQYF | TGTGCCAGCAGCTCTGGACGAGGGACAGATACGCAGTATTTT
TRBJ2-7 | TRBD2 | TRBV7-2 | . | CASSPQASGSYEQYF | TGTGCCAGCAGCCCCCAGGCTAGCGGCTCCTACGAGCAGTACTTC
TRBJ1-5 | . | TRBV5-8 | . | CASSFRRAVQPQHF | TGTGCCAGCAGCTTTAGGAGGGCTGTTCAGCCCCAGCATTTT
TRBJ2-2 | TRBD1 | TRBV4-2 | once | CASSQDPQGADTGELFF | TGTGCCAGCAGCCAAGATCCACAGGGGGCGGACACCGGGGAGCTGTTTTTT
TRBJ1-1 | . | TRBV7-8 | . | CASSLVRGNTEAFF | TGTGCCAGCAGCTTAGTGCGGGGGAACACTGAAGCTTTCTTT
TRBJ2-5 | . | TRBV11-3 | . | CASSLSRETQYF | TGTGCCAGCAGCTTAAGTCGGGAGACCCAGTACTTC
TRBJ1-2 | TRBD1 | TRBV27 | . | CASSPGQYSYGYTF | TGTGCCAGCAGTCCGGGACAGTATTCTTATGGCTACACCTTC
TRBJ2-5 | TRBD2 | TRBV4-1 | . | CASSQVLLAGFRGETQYF | TGCGCCAGCAGCCAAGTTCTCCTAGCGGGATTCCGGGGAGAGACCCAGTACTTC
TRBJ2-7 | TRBD2 | TRBV5-1 | . | CASSSGRGGLHEQYF | TGCGCCAGCAGCTCTGGTCGGGGGGGCCTTCACGAGCAGTACTTC
TRBJ2-2 | . | TRBV29-1 | . | CSVDDRYTGELFF | TGCAGCGTCGATGACAGATACACCGGGGAGCTGTTTTTT
TRBJ2-7 | . | TRBV5-1 | . | CASAMFGGSSSYEQYF | TGCGCCAGCGCAATGTTCGGGGGTTCCTCCTCCTACGAGCAGTACTTC
TRBJ1-3 | . | TRBV19 | once | CASSKSGPRRGNTIYF | TGTGCCAGTAGTAAATCCGGGCCCCGGAGGGGAAACACCATATATTTT
TRBJ2-1 | TRBD1 | TRBV7-9 | once | CASSGRTGRYEQFF | TGTGCCAGCAGCGGACGGACAGGCAGGTATGAGCAGTTCTTC
TRBJ2-3 | TRBD2 | TRBV7-2 | . | CASSLVLAGSTDTQYF | TGTGCCAGCAGCTTAGTCCTAGCGGGGTCCACAGATACGCAGTATTTT
TRBJ1-2 | TRBD1 | TRBV7-9 | . | CASSLAGQETYGYTF | TGTGCCAGCAGCTTAGCCGGACAGGAAACCTATGGCTACACCTTC
TRBJ1-5 | . | TRBV5-5 | . | CASSFSDIYQPQHF | TGTGCCAGCAGCTTTTCCGACATCTATCAGCCCCAGCATTTT
TRBJ2-3 | TRBD2 | TRBV30 | . | CAWSRLAGVQDTQYF | TGTGCCTGGAGTCGACTAGCGGGAGTCCAAGATACGCAGTATTTT
TRBJ2-7 | TRBD2 | TRBV7-2 | . | CASSIAGGPYEQYF | TGTGCCAGCAGCATAGCGGGAGGGCCGTATGAGCAGTACTTC